The clone carrying this T cell receptor (gamma chain) is medium-sized by share. An end of the junction differs from the germline gene, which may be a read error. The data derive from a study of human gamma delta and Vdelta1 T cells. This CDR3 spans 13 amino acids. Looked up from germline, CDR1 is VENAVY and CDR2 is YDSYNSRV. TCRdb re-processed the PCR reads via CATT. The table lists around 420 gamma-chain clones, 9% to 15% of them singletons. The origin of this receptor is a human donor in good health. This chain connects TRGV8 to TRGJ1 or TRGJ2. The sample was Vdelta1 gamma-delta T cells from blood. CDR3 protein: CATWDRPHYKKLF. The CDR3, as DNA: TGTGCCACCTGGGACAGGCCTCATTATAAGAAGCTCTTT.